This TCR beta chain stems from a study of T cell responses to AZD1222 COVID-19 vaccine. Study-level results: Reportedly, close to half of spike-specific TCRs are directed against unmutated variant regions. In all cases, repertoires were sampled only after the peak T cell response.

The germline CDR1 and CDR2 sequences are LNHDA and SQIVND (reference sequence). This CDR3 is 16 amino acids long. In the case of this clone: The target antigen is unknown. The junction departs from germline at one end; a sequencing error may be responsible.

Clones were sequenced by immunoSEQ multiplex PCR, and TCRdb holds only the in-frame ones, with some missing. The sample lists 180,000 or so clones; approximately 90% were seen once. The material was peripheral blood, obtained 28 days after the second AZD1222 dose. This TCR derives from an adult who received the AZD1222 COVID-19 vaccine. V gene TRBV19 combines with J gene TRBJ2-1, with 9 bases that match TRBD1. CDR3 DNA: TGTGCCAGTAGTTTAGACCGGGACAGGGTATACAATGAGCAGTTCTTC. It yields the protein CASSLDRDRVYNEQFF.